The clone carrying this TCR beta chain showed up just a few times. Using unique molecular identifiers, the investigators prepared the TCRbeta library. One entry per CDR3 protein results from TCRdb running MiXCR on the PCR reads. The sample yields about 400,000 distinct CDR3 sequences, about a fifth seen once. The data belong to a study of T-cell reconstitution after alpha-beta-depleted transplantation in children. This CDR3 has 15 amino acids. J was trimmed by 5 bases and V by 3 bases; bases with no gene match: 6. Germline V gene lookup returns CDR1 SGHRS and CDR2 YFSETQ. The V call is TRBV5-1, the J call TRBJ2-3; 10 bases map to TRBD2. This sequence was found in a human donor who donated a stem cell graft to a child with acute myeloid leukemia. This specimen was PBMCs from the stem cell graft donor, taken from the stem cell graft. CDR3: CASSSSGRIIDTQYF. The DNA for the CDR3 is TGCGCCAGCAGCTCTAGCGGGAGAATAATAGATACGCAGTATTTT.